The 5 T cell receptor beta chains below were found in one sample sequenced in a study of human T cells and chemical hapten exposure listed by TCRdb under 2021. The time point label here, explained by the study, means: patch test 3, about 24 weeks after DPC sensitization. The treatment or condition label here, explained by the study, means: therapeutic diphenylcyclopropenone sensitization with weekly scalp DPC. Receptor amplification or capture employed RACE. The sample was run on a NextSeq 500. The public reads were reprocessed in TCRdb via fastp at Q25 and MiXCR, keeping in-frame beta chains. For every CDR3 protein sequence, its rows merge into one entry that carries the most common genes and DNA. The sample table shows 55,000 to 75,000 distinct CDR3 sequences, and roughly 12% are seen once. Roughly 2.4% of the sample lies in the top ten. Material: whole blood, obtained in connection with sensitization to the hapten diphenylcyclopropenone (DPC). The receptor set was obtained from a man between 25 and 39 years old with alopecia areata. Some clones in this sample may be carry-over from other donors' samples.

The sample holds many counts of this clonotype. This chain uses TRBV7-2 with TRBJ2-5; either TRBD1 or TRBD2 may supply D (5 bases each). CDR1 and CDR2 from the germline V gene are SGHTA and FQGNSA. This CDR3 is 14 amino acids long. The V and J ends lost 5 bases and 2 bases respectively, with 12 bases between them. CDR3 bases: TGTGCCAGCAGCGCCCTTGGGGGACAAGAGACCCAGTACTTC. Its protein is CASSALGGQETQYF.

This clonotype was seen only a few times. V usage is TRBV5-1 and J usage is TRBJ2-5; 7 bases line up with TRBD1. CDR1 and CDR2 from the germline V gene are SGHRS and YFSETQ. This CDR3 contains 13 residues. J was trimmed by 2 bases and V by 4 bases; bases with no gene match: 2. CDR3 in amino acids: CASSRGQQETQYF. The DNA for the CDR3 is TGCGCCAGCAGCCGGGGACAGCAAGAGACCCAGTACTTC.

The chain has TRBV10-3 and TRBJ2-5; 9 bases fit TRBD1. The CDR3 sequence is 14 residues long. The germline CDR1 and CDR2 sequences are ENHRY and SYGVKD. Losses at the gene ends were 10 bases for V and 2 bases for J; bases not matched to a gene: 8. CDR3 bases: TGTGCCACTGGGACAGGGACCGTACAAGAGACCCAGTACTTC. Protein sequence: CATGTGTVQETQYF.

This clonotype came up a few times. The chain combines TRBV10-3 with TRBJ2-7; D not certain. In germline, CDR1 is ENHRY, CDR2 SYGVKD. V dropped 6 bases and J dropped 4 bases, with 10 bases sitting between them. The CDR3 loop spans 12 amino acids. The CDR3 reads CAISLSEYEQYF. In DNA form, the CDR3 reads TGTGCCATCAGCCTCTCCGAGTACGAGCAGTACTTC.

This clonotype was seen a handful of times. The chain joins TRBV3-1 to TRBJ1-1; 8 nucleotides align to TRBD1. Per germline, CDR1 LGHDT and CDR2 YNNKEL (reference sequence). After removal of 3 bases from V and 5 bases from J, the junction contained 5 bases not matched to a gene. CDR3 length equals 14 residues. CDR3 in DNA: TGTGCCAGCAGCCAGGGACAGGCGGCGACTGAAGCTTTCTTT. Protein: CASSQGQAATEAFF.